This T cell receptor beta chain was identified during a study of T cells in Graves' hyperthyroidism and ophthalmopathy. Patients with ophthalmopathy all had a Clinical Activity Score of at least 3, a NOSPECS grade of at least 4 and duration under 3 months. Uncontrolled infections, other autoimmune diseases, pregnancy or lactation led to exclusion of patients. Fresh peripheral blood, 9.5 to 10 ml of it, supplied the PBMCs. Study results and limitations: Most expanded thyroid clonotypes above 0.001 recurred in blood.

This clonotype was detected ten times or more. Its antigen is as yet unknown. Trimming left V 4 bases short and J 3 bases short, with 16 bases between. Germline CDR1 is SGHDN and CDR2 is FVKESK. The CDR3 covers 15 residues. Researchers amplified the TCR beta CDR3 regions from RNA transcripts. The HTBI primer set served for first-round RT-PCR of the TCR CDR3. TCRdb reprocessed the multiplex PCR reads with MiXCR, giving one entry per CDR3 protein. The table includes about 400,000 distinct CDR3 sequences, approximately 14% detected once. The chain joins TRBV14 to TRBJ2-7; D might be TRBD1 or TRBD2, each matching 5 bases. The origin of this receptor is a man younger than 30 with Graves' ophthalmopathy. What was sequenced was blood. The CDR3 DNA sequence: TGTGCCAGCAGCCGATCCTTGGGGGTATTCTACGAGCAGTACTTC. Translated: CASSRSLGVFYEQYF.